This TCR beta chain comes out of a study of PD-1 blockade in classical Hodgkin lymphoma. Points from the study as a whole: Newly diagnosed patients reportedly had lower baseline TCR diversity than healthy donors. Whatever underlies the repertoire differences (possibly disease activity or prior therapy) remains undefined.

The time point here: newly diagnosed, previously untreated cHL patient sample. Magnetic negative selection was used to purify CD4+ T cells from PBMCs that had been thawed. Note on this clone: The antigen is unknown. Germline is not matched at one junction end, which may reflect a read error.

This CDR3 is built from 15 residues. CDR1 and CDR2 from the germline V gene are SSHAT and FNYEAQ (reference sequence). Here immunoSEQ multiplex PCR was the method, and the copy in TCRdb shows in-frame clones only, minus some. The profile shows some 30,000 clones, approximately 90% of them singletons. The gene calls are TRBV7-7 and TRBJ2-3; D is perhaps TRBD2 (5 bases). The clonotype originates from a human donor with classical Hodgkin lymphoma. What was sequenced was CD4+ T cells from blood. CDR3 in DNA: TGTGCTAGCAGCTCACGAATGGGAGTAGGAGATACGCAGTATTTT. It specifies CASSSRMGVGDTQYF.